This T cell receptor beta chain was obtained from a study of blood T cell repertoires in COVID-19. The germline V and J ends were trimmed by 2 bases and 2 bases, with 8 bases remaining between them. Germline V gene lookup returns CDR1 SGDLS and CDR2 YYNGEE. CDR3 length: 14 residues. Using immunoSEQ multiplex PCR, the repertoire was profiled, and TCRdb retains in-frame clones only, with some absent. The repertoire holds a few hundred thousand clones, with approximately 90% as singletons. As concerns this clone: Other nucleotide sequences in the sample specify the same CDR3.

This receptor was taken from a human donor in a cohort exposed to, infected with or recovered from COVID-19 (not recorded which). The donor label of this sample is uncertain. The chain has TRBV9 and TRBJ1-3; D is ambiguous. The sample comprised PBMCs or T cells enriched from blood (not recorded which). The CDR3 nucleotides read TGTGCCAGCAGCGTCGGTACCGCTGGAAACACCATATATTTT. Protein sequence: CASSVGTAGNTIYF.